The next 9 T cell receptor beta chains were all read from a single sample in a study of T cell responses to AZD1222 COVID-19 vaccine. Sequencing used immunoSEQ multiplex PCR; TCRdb keeps in-frame clones, though not all of them. There are approximately 130,000 clones in the sample; around 90% occur only once, and roughly 1.1% lies in the top ten. Sequencing was performed on peripheral blood, taken 28 days after the second AZD1222 dose. The receptors were gathered from an adult who received the AZD1222 COVID-19 vaccine.

The J gene is TRBJ1-3, the V gene TRBV1. TRBV1 is noted as a pseudogene. The CDR3 runs 11 residues. CDR3 bases: TGCACCAGCAGCCAGACCGACACCATATATTTT. Translating it yields CTSSQTDTIYF.

The chain links TRBV18 to TRBJ2-3; D call uncertain. The CDR3 has 15 residues. The germline V gene has CDR1 KGHSH and CDR2 LQKENI. The V end was cut by 2 bases, the J end by 0 bases, with 9 bases between. CDR3 DNA sequence: TGTGCCAGCTCACCAAACCTCCGTAGCACAGATACGCAGTATTTT. Translating gives CASSPNLRSTDTQYF.

This chain connects TRBV4-3 to TRBJ2-7; 9 bases align to TRBD1. V lost 9 bases, J lost 4 bases, and 22 bases stayed unmatched. CDR3 length: 18 amino acids. Germline V gene data show CDR1 as LGHNA and CDR2 as YSLEER. The CDR3 reads CASTTGTGLFPRSYEQYF. CDR3 nucleotides: TGCGCCAGTACGACCGGGACAGGGCTTTTCCCCCGATCTTACGAGCAGTACTTC.

The rearrangement links TRBV12-3 or TRBV12-4 to TRBJ2-5; D remains ambiguous. The V end was cut by 0 bases, the J end by 5 bases, with 4 bases between. This CDR3 contains 12 residues. The chain's CDR3 is CASSLAAETQYF. The CDR3, as DNA: TGTGCCAGCAGTTTAGCGGCGGAGACCCAGTACTTC.

The chain employs TRBV29-1 and TRBJ1-2; possibly TRBD1 for D (5 bases). The CDR3 has 13 amino acids. Trimming cost V 7 bases and J 6 bases, with 18 bases left between them. CDR1 and CDR2 (germline): SQVTM, ANQGSEA. The CDR3 protein is CSALEGQGDGYTF. The CDR3 DNA reads as TGCAGCGCCCTCGAAGGGCAGGGCGATGGCTACACCTTC.

This chain links TRBV7-3 with TRBJ1-1; tentative D call: TRBD1 (5 bases). The CDR3 loop spans 14 amino acids. Germline CDR1 SGHTA, CDR2 FQGTGA. V lost 6 bases and J 1 base, leaving 12 bases between the germline ends. CDR3 sequence: CASRSDGGNTEAFF. The CDR3 nucleotides are TGTGCCAGCAGGTCAGACGGGGGGAACACTGAAGCTTTCTTT.

The gene calls are TRBV9 and TRBJ2-5; 9 bases line up with TRBD2. After removal of 4 bases from V and 4 bases from J, the junction contained 11 bases not matched to a gene. This CDR3 comprises 16 residues. Germline lookup yields CDR1 SGDLS and CDR2 YYNGEE. CDR3 residues: CASSRRGGPMLETQYF. The CDR3 coding sequence is TGTGCCAGCAGCCGGCGGGGGGGCCCTATGTTAGAGACCCAGTACTTC.

This chain links TRBV12-3 or TRBV12-4 with TRBJ1-4; D is undetermined. The CDR3 has 12 residues. Trimming removed 6 bases at V and 3 bases at J, with 5 bases between. The DNA for the CDR3 is TGTGCCAGCAGGGCAGCTAATGAAAAACTGTTTTTT. It specifies CASRAANEKLFF.

The chain links TRBV7-7 to TRBJ2-2; D not certain. Per germline, CDR1 SSHAT and CDR2 FNYEAQ (reference sequence). V lost 1 base and J 7 bases, leaving 7 bases between the germline ends. This CDR3 contains 13 residues. This CDR3 reads CASSLDSVGELFF. CDR3 nucleotide sequence: TGTGCCAGCAGCTTAGATTCGGTCGGGGAGCTGTTTTTT.